The present entry profiles one TCR beta chain with its context. Its antigen is not known. It may be a read error: a sequence one base away is much more abundant. A read error is likely, as this CDR3 ends without the conserved phenylalanine or tryptophan. TCR beta CDR3 sequences were amplified from RNA transcripts. Primed by the HTBI set, a first-round RT-PCR was run on the TCR CDR3. TCRdb reprocessed the multiplex PCR reads via MiXCR and lists one record per CDR3 protein. The sample consists of 380,000 or so distinct CDR3 sequences, approximately 19% of them appearing once. The sample originates from a study of T cells in Graves' hyperthyroidism and ophthalmopathy. Patients with uncontrolled infections, other autoimmune diseases, pregnancy or lactation were excluded. Isolation of PBMCs was performed on around 9.7 ml fresh peripheral blood. Study-level points and caveats: Researchers report that a 13 V-J model separated ophthalmopathy from stable hyperthyroidism.

V lost 6 bases and J lost 2; bases outside the gene matches: 3. In germline, CDR1 is SNHLY, CDR2 FYNNEI. This CDR3 comprises 13 residues. The genes are TRBV2 and TRBJ1-1; TRBD1 matches 7 bases. Material: blood. The sequence derives from a woman between 18 and 29 years old with Graves' hyperthyroidism. DNA for the CDR3: TGTGCCAGCAGACGGGACAGCAACACTGAAGCTTTCTTG. This gives the protein CASRRDSNTEAFL.